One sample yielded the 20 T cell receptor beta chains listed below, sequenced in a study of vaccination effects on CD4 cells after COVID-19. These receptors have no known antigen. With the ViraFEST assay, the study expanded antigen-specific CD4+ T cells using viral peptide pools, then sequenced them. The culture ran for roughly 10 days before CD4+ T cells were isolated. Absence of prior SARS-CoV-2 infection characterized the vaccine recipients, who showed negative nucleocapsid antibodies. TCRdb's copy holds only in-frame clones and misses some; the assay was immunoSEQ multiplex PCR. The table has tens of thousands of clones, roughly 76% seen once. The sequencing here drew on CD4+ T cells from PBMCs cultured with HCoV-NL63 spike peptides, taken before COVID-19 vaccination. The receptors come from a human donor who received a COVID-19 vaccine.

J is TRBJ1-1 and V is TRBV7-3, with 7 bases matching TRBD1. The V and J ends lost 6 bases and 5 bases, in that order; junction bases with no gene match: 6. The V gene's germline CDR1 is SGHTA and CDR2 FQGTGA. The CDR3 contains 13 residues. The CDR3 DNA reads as TGTGCCAGCAGTCGGACAGGTGGTACTGAAGCTTTCTTT. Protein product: CASSRTGGTEAFF.

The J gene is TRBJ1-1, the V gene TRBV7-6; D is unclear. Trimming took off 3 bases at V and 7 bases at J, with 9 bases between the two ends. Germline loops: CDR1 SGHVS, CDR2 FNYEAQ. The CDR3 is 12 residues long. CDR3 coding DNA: TGTGCCAGCAGCTTTCTTAAAGGTGAAGCTTTCTTT. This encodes CASSFLKGEAFF.

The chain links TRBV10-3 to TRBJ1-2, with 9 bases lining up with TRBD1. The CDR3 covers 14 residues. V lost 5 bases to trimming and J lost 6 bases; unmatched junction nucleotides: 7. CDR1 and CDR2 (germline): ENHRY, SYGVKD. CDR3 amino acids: CAISIGQGRNGYTF. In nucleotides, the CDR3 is TGTGCCATCAGTATAGGACAGGGGAGGAATGGCTACACCTTC.

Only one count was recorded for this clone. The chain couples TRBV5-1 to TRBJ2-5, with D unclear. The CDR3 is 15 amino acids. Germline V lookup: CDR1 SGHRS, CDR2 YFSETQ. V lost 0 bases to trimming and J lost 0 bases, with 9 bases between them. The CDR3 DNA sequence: TGCGCCAGCAGCTTGGGGGCGAAGTACCAAGAGACCCAGTACTTC. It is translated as CASSLGAKYQETQYF.

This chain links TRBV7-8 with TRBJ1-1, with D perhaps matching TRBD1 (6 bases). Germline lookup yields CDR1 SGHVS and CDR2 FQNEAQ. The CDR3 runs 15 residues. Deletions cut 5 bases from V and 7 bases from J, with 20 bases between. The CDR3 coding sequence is TGTGCCAGCAGCCCACCTTGGGGGCAAGGAGATGAAGCTTTCTTT. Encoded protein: CASSPPWGQGDEAFF. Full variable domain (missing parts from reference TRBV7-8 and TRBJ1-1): GAGVSQSPRYKVAKRGQDVALRCDPISGHVSLFWYQQALGQGPEFLTYFQNEAQLDKSGLPSDRFFAERPEGSVSTLKIQRTQQEDSAVYLCASSPPWGQGDEAFFGQGTRLTVV.

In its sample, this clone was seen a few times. The CDR3 nucleotides are TGTGCCACCAGTGATAATACTGAAGCTTTCTTT. It encodes CATSDNTEAFF. The chain uses TRBV24-1 and TRBJ1-1; D not resolved. Deletions cut 3 bases from V and 5 bases from J, with 3 bases between. The germline gives CDR1 KGHDR, CDR2 SFDVKD. The CDR3 is made up of 11 amino acids.

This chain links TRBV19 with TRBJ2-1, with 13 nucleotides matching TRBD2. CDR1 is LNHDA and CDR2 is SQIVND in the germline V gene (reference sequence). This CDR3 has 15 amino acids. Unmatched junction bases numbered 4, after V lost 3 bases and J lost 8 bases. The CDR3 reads CASSIELAGGDEQFF. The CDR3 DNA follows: TGTGCCAGTAGTATCGAACTAGCGGGGGGGGATGAGCAGTTCTTC.

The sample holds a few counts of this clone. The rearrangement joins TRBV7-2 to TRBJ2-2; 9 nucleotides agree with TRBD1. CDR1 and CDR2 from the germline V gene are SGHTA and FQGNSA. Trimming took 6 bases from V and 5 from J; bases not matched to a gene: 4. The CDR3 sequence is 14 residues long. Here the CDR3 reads CASSPGTGTGELFF. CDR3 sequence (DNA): TGTGCCAGCAGTCCCGGGACAGGGACCGGGGAGCTGTTTTTT.

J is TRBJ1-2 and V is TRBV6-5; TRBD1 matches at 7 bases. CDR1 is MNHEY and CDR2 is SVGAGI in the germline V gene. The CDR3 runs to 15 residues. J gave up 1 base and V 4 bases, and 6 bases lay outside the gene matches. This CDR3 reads CASSLYRGRNYGYTF. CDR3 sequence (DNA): TGTGCCAGCAGTTTATACAGGGGTCGTAACTATGGCTACACCTTC.

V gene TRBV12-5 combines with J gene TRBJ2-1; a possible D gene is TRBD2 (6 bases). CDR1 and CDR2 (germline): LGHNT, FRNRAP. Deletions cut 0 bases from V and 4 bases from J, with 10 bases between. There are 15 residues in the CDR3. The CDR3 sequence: CASGLVTAGYNEQFF. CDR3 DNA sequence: TGTGCTAGTGGTTTGGTTACGGCGGGGTACAATGAGCAGTTCTTC.

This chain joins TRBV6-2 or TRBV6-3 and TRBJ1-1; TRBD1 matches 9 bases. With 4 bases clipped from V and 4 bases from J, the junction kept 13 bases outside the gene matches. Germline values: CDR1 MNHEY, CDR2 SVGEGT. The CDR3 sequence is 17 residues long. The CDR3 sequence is CASSSTYGTGSGTEAFF. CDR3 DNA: TGTGCCAGCAGTTCCACATACGGGACAGGGTCGGGCACTGAAGCTTTCTTT.

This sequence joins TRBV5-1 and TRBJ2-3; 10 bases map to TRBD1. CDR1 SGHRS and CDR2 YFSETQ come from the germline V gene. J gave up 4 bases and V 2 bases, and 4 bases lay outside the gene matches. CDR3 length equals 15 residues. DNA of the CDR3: TGCGCCAGCAGCTTAGGGACAGGGGTTCCAGATACGCAGTATTTT. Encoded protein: CASSLGTGVPDTQYF.

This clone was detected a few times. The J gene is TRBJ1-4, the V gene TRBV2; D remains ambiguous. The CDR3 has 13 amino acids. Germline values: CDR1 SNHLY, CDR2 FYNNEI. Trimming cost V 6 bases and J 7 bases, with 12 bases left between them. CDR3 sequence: CASRDGYSEKLFF. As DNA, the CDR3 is TGTGCCAGCAGGGACGGGTACTCTGAAAAACTGTTTTTT.

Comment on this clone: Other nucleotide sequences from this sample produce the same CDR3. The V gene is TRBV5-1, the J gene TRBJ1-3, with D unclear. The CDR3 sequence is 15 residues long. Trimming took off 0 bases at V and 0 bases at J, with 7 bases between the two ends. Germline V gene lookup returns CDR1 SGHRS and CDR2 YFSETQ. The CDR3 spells CASSLDGGSGNTIYF. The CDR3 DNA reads TGCGCCAGCAGCTTGGACGGTGGCTCTGGAAACACCATATATTTT.

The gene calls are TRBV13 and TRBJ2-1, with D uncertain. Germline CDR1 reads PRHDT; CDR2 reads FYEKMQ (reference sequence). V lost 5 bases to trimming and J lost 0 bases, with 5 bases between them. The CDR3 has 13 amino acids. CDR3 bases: TGTGCCAGCAGCGGCCGCTCCTACAATGAGCAGTTCTTC. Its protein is CASSGRSYNEQFF.

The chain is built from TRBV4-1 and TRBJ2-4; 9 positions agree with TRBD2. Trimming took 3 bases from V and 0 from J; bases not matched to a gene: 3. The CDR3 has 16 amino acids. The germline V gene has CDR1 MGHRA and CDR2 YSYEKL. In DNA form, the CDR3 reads TGCGCCAGCAGCCAGATAGCGGGAGCAGCCAAAAACATTCAGTACTTC. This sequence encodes CASSQIAGAAKNIQYF.

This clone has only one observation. CDR3 in DNA: TGTGCCAGCAGCTTGGCCCAGGGGACCCAAGAGACCCAGTACTTC. This codes for CASSLAQGTQETQYF. This rearrangement joins TRBV5-4 to TRBJ2-5; D might be TRBD1 (6 bases). CDR1 and CDR2 (germline): SGHNT, YYREEE (reference sequence). The CDR3 loop spans 15 amino acids. V was shortened by 0 bases and J by 1 base, with 10 bases between the two germline ends.

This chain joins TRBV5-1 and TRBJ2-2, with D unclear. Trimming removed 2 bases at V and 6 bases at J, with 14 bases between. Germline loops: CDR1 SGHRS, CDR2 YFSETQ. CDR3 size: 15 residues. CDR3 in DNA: TGCGCCAGCAGCTTACGACAACCCTTCTCCGGGGAGCTGTTTTTT. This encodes CASSLRQPFSGELFF.

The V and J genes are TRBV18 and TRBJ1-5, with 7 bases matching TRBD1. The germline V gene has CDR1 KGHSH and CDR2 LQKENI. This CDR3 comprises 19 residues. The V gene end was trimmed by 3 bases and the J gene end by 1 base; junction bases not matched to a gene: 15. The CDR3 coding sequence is TGTGCCAGCTCACCCTCTCACACGATACAGGGGTCGAGCAATCAGCCCCAGCATTTT. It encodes CASSPSHTIQGSSNQPQHF.

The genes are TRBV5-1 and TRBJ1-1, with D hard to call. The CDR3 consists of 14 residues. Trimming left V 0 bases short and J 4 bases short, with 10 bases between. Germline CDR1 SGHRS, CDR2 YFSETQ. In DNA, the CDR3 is TGCGCCAGCAGCTTGGCCGTCGGGGTCACTGAAGCTTTCTTT. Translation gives CASSLAVGVTEAFF.